The clone carrying this T cell receptor beta chain has a single count. No antigen is known for it. This entry belongs to a study of Ad26.COV2.S vaccination and SARS-CoV-2 variants. Looking at the study overall: Donor allocation was to the COV1001 Ad26.COV2.S trial arm.

Treatment defined: some 20 received Ad26.COV2.S at low or high dose, single or two shots; five or six received placebo; per-sample allocation not given. The study sampled participants on day 63 after the first vaccine or placebo injection. Vaccine was an Ad26 vector expressing Wuhan-strain SARS-CoV-2 spike. Produced via immunoSEQ multiplex PCR; TCRdb's table is partial and in-frame only. The table lists roughly 380,000 clones, roughly 88% of them singletons. Regarding the study as a whole: Vaccine and placebo recipients had similar non-spike TCR breadth.

Sequencing used peripheral blood, obtained in a trial of Ad26.COV2.S vaccine versus placebo. This TCR was sampled from a person between 18 and 60 years old who received the Ad26.COV2.S COVID-19 vaccine or a placebo.

CDR3 protein: CASKNGNTIYF. The CDR3 DNA is TGCGCCAGCAAAAATGGAAACACCATATATTTT. The chain couples TRBV5-1 to TRBJ1-3; D ambiguous. Germline CDR1 and CDR2: SGHRS and YFSETQ. V lost 6 bases, J lost 3 bases, and 4 bases lay in between. This CDR3 is built from 11 residues. Full variable domain (remainder filled in from reference TRBV5-1 and TRBJ1-3): KAGVTQTPRYLIKTRGQQVTLSCSPISGHRSVSWYQQTPGQGLQFLFEYFSETQRNKGNFPGRFSGRQFSNSRSEMNVSTLELGDSALYLCASKNGNTIYFGEGSWLTVV.